The entry below describes one T cell receptor (beta chain). This specimen belongs to a study of technical replicates of blood from several donors. Unmatched junction bases numbered 7, after V lost 0 bases and J lost 5 bases. Per germline, CDR1 LGHNA and CDR2 YNFKEQ. CDR3 length: 19 residues. The assay was immunoSEQ multiplex PCR, and TCRdb's table has in-frame clones only and misses some. This table holds over 65,000 clones, 95% to 98% found once. This chain links TRBV4-2 with TRBJ2-1; 16 bases line up with TRBD2. Sequenced input: T cells isolated from PBMCs. This receptor was obtained from a human donor in good health. The CDR3 DNA sequence: TGTGCCAGCAGCCAAGATCCGGGACTAGCGGGAGGGACACACAATGAGCAGTTCTTC. Its protein is CASSQDPGLAGGTHNEQFF.